The 16 T cell receptor beta chains given below trace back to one sample, sequenced in a study of follicular helper T cells after annual influenza vaccination. Time point meaning: 2015-2016 season, 7 days after influenza vaccination. Measured with immunoSEQ multiplex PCR; TCRdb has only the in-frame clones, and not every one. Of about 9,700 clones detected, 83% appear once; the ten largest clones hold roughly 0.4%. The sequencing used CXCR5- memory CD4+ T cells sorted from blood, collected 7 days after influenza vaccination. The receptors were gathered from an adult who received the influenza vaccine.

V and J are TRBV11-3 and TRBJ2-1; D call uncertain. V lost 6 bases and J 5 bases, leaving 11 bases between the germline ends. This CDR3 has 13 residues. The germline gives CDR1 SGHNT, CDR2 YENEEA. Here the CDR3 DNA reads TGTGCCAGCAGTTTCGACGGCAACAATGAGCAGTTCTTC. It is translated as CASSFDGNNEQFF.

This clone was counted a few times. The genes are TRBV4-1 and TRBJ1-6; D unclear. The CDR3 runs 15 residues. Trimming took off 3 bases at V and 9 bases at J, with 15 bases between the two ends. Per germline, CDR1 MGHRA and CDR2 YSYEKL. The CDR3 sequence is CASSQPTKVGSPLHF. CDR3 nucleotides: TGCGCCAGCAGCCAGCCCACCAAGGTGGGTTCACCCCTCCACTTT.

The sample holds a few counts of this clone. The V gene is TRBV27, the J gene TRBJ2-7, with unresolved D. Germline-derived CDR1 and CDR2 are MNHEY and SMNVEV (reference sequence). Trimming stripped 2 bases from V and 6 bases from J, with 11 bases between. The CDR3 is made up of 13 amino acids. This CDR3 reads CASSLRSRAEQYF. The DNA of the CDR3 is TGTGCCAGCAGTTTACGGAGTAGAGCCGAGCAGTACTTC.

The chain recombines TRBV18 with TRBJ2-5, with TRBD1 matching over 8 bases. The CDR3 length is 15 residues. V gave up 2 bases and J gave up 1 base; unmatched junction bases: 3. Germline V gene data show CDR1 as KGHSH and CDR2 as LQKENI. In DNA form, the CDR3 reads TGTGCCAGCTCACCAATAACAGGGGGCCAAGAGACCCAGTACTTC. It translates to CASSPITGGQETQYF.

The rearrangement links TRBV6-6 to TRBJ1-2, with D perhaps TRBD1 (5 bases). V was trimmed by 7 bases and J by 3 bases, leaving 12 bases between them. The CDR3 is made up of 13 amino acids. In germline, CDR1 is MNHNY, CDR2 SVGAGI (reference sequence). The CDR3 nucleotides read TGTGCCAGCACCCGACAGAGCTACTATGGCTACACCTTC. It is translated as CASTRQSYYGYTF.

V gene TRBV11-2 combines with J gene TRBJ2-3; 8 bases match TRBD2. Germline CDR1 is SGHAT and CDR2 is FQNNGV. CDR3 length: 19 amino acids. Trimming removed 5 bases from V and 6 bases from J; junction bases left unmatched: 22. The CDR3 region is CASSPKRVAGNLAPDTQYF. The CDR3 DNA sequence: TGTGCCAGCAGCCCCAAACGAGTAGCGGGGAATCTTGCTCCGGATACGCAGTATTTT.

This chain connects TRBV10-2 to TRBJ2-7, with 8 bases that match TRBD1. CDR3 length equals 14 residues. The J segment lost 5 bases and the V segment lost 2 bases, leaving 5 bases of the junction unmatched. The germline CDR1 and CDR2 sequences are WSHSY and SAAADI. CDR3 nucleotides: TGCGCCAGCAGTGAGATAGGACAGGGAAACGAGCAGTACTTC. It encodes CASSEIGQGNEQYF.

This clone was recorded only once. The V call is TRBV7-9, the J call TRBJ2-1; D not resolved. The germline V and J ends were trimmed by 2 bases and 4 bases, with 9 bases remaining between them. Germline CDR1 is SEHNR and CDR2 is FQNEAQ (reference sequence). The CDR3 contains 14 residues. Written as DNA, the CDR3 is TGTGCCAGCAGCTTACTGTCGGTTTACAATGAGCAGTTCTTC. Its protein is CASSLLSVYNEQFF.

The V call is TRBV7-2, the J call TRBJ2-2; a possible D gene is TRBD1 (5 bases). The CDR3 totals 15 residues. Germline CDR1 reads SGHTA; CDR2 reads FQGNSA. V was pared by 5 bases and J by 3 bases, with 13 bases between. CDR3 coding DNA: TGTGCCAGCAGCCGAAGACAGACGGACACCGGGGAGCTGTTTTTT. This encodes CASSRRQTDTGELFF.

V is TRBV5-1 and J is TRBJ1-6; D might be TRBD1 (6 bases). Germline loops: CDR1 SGHRS, CDR2 YFSETQ. Trimming removed 0 bases at V and 8 bases at J, with 12 bases between. The CDR3 has 15 residues. Here the CDR3 DNA reads TGCGCCAGCAGCTTGGCCGGAGGGGGGCATTCACCCCTCCACTTT. Translating gives CASSLAGGGHSPLHF.

This sequence joins TRBV28 and TRBJ1-2; TRBD1 aligns across 7 bases. The CDR3 is 14 residues long. The V segment lost 6 bases and the J segment 0 bases; nucleotides outside the gene matches: 4. Germline CDR1 reads MDHEN; CDR2 reads SYDVKM. In DNA, the CDR3 is TGTGCCAGCAGCGGGGGGACAGCTAACTATGGCTACACCTTC. Residues: CASSGGTANYGYTF.

This clone was found a few times. The chain joins TRBV7-9 to TRBJ1-5; possible D gene TRBD1, 5 bases. The V gene's germline CDR1 is SEHNR and CDR2 FQNEAQ (reference sequence). Trimming shortened V by 5 bases and J by 0 bases, and 14 bases separated the two germline ends. The CDR3 is made up of 16 amino acids. The CDR3 here is CASSPTTGYSNQPQHF. In nucleotides, the CDR3 is TGTGCCAGCAGCCCCACAACAGGATATAGCAATCAGCCCCAGCATTTT.

The chain is built from TRBV4-3 and TRBJ1-1; D unclear. V lost 0 bases and J lost 5, with 13 bases in between. Germline values: CDR1 LGHNA, CDR2 YSLEER. There are 15 residues in the CDR3. The CDR3 sequence is CASSQDFQIWTEAFF. CDR3 DNA sequence: TGCGCCAGCAGCCAAGATTTTCAGATATGGACTGAAGCTTTCTTT.

This chain connects TRBV6-6 to TRBJ2-1; 9 positions match TRBD2. Looked up from germline, CDR1 is MNHNY and CDR2 is SVGAGI (reference sequence). The CDR3 spans 15 residues. V shed 2 bases, J shed 3 bases, and the junction held 2 bases outside the gene matches. The CDR3 DNA is TGTGCCAGCAGTTACCTAGCGGGGAGCTACAATGAGCAGTTCTTC. Translation gives CASSYLAGSYNEQFF.

This clone was seen only a few times. This chain uses TRBV5-4 with TRBJ1-6; D is unresolved. Deletions cut 6 bases from V and 0 bases from J, with 10 bases between. The CDR3 is 15 amino acids. CDR1 SGHNT and CDR2 YYREEE come from the germline V gene (reference sequence). The CDR3 region has the DNA TGTGCCAGCACTGAACAGAGCTCCTATAATTCACCCCTCCACTTT. Protein sequence: CASTEQSSYNSPLHF.

J is TRBJ1-6 and V is TRBV6-6; the match to TRBD1 covers 7 bases. Trimming removed 0 bases from V and 7 bases from J; junction bases left unmatched: 3. The CDR3 runs to 15 residues. Germline assignment: CDR1 MNHNY and CDR2 SVGAGI (reference sequence). The CDR3: CASSYSGTENSPLHF. The CDR3, as DNA: TGTGCCAGCAGTTACTCCGGGACAGAAAATTCACCCCTCCACTTT.